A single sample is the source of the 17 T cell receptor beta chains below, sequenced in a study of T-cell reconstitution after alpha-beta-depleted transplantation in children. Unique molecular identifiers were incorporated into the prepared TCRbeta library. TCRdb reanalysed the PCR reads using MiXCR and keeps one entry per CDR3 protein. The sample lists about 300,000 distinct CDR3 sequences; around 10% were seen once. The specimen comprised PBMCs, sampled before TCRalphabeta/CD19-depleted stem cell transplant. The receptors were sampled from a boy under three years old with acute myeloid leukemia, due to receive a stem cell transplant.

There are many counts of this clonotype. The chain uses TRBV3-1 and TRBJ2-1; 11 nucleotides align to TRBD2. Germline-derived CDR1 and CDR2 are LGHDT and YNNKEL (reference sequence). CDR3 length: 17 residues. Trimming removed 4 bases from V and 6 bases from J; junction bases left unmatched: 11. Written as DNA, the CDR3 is TGTGCCAGCAGCCCCACCCCCACTAGCGGGAGTGGCAATGAGCAGTTCTTC. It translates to CASSPTPTSGSGNEQFF.

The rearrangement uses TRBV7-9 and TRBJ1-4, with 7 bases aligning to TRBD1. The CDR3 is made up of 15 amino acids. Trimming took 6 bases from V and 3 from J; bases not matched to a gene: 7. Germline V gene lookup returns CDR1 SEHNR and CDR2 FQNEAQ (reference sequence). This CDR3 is CASSRTGTANEKLFF. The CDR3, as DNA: TGTGCCAGCAGTCGAACCGGGACAGCTAATGAAAAACTGTTTTTT.

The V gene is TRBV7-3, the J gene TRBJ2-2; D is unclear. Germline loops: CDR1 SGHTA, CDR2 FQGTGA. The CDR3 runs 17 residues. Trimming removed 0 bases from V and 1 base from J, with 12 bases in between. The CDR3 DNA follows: TGTGCCAGCAGCTTAACTCGGTTGGAAGGGAACACCGGGGAGCTGTTTTTT. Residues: CASSLTRLEGNTGELFF.

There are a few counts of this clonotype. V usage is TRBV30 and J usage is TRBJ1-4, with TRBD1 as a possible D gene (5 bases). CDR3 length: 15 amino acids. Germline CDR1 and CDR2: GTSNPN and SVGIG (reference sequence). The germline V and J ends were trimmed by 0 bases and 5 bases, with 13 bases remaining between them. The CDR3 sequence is CAWSVGVITNEKLFF. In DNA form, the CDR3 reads TGTGCCTGGAGTGTGGGGGTCATAACAAATGAAAAACTGTTTTTT.

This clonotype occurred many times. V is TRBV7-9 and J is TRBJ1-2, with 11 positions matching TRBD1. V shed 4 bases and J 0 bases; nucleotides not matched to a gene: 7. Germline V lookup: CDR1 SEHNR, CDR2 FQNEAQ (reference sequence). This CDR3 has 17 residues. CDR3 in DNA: TGTGCCAGCAGCTCAAGGACAGGGGGCTTCCCTAACTATGGCTACACCTTC. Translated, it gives CASSSRTGGFPNYGYTF.

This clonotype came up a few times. The CDR3 DNA reads as TGTGCCAGCAGATCAACCGGGACCCACAACTATGGCTACACCTTC. Residues: CASRSTGTHNYGYTF. The rearrangement joins TRBV28 to TRBJ1-2, with D perhaps TRBD1 (5 bases). The V and J ends lost 6 bases and 2 bases respectively, with 16 bases between them. Germline CDR1 reads MDHEN; CDR2 reads SYDVKM. CDR3 length: 15 amino acids.

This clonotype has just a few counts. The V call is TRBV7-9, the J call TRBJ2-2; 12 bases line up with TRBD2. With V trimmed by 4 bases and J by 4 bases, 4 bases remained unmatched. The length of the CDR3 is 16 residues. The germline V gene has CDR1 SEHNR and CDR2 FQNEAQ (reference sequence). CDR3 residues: CASSWELAGGTGELFF. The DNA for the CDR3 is TGTGCCAGCAGCTGGGAACTAGCGGGAGGCACCGGGGAGCTGTTTTTT.

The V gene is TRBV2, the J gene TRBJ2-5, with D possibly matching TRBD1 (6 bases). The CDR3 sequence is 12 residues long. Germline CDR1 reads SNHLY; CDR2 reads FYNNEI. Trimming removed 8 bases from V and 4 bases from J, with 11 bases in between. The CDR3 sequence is CASSGTTETQYF. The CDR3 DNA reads TGTGCCAGCTCCGGGACAACAGAGACCCAGTACTTC.

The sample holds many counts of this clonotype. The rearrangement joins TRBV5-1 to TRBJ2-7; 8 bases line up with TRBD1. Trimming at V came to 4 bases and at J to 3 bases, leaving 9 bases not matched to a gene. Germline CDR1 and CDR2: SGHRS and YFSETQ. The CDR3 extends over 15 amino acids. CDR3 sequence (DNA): TGCGCCAGCAGCCCCGACCCGGACAGGGACTACGAGCAGTACTTC. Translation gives CASSPDPDRDYEQYF.

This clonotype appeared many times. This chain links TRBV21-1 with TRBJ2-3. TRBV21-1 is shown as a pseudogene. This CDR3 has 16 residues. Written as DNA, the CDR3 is TGTGCCAGCAGCAAAAGTCGACTTTCTAGCACAGATACGCAGTATTTT. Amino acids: CASSKSRLSSTDTQYF.

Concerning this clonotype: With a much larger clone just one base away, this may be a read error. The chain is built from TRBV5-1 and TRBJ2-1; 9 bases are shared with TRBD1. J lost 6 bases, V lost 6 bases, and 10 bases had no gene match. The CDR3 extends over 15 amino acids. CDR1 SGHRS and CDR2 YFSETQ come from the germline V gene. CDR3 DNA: TGCGCCAGCATCTATCCGGCGGGACAGGGCAATGAGCAGTTCTTC. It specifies CASIYPAGQGNEQFF.

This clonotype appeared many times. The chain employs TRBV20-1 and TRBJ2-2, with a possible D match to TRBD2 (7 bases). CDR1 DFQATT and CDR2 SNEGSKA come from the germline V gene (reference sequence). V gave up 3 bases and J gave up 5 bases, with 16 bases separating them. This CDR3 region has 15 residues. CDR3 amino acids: CSARPLGGRTGELFF. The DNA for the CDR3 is TGCAGTGCTAGGCCCCTGGGGGGGCGGACCGGGGAGCTGTTTTTT.

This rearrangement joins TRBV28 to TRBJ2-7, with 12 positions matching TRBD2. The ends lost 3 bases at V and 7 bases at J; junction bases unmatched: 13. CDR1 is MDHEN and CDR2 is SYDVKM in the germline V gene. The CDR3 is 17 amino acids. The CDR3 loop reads CASSLLQLAGGPGEQYF. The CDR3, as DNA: TGTGCCAGCAGTTTGCTACAGCTAGCGGGAGGGCCGGGGGAGCAGTACTTC.

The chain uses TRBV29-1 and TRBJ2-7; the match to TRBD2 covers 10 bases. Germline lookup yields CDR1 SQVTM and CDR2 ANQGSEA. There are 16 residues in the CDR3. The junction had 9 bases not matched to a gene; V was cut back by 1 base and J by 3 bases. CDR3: CSVEGTSGVDFYEQYF. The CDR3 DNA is TGCAGCGTTGAAGGGACTAGCGGAGTTGACTTCTACGAGCAGTACTTC.

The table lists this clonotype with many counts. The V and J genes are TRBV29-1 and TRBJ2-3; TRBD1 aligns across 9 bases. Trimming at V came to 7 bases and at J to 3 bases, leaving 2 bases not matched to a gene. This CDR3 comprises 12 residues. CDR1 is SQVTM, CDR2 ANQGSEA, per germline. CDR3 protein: CSAGTGTDTQYF. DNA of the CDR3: TGCAGCGCGGGGACAGGGACAGATACGCAGTATTTT.

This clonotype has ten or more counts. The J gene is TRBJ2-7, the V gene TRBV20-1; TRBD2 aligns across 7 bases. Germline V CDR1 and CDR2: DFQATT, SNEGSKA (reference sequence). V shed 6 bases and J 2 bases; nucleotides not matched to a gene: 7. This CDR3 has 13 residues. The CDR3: CSARERTPYEQYF. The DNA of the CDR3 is TGCAGTGCGCGGGAGCGGACCCCCTACGAGCAGTACTTC.

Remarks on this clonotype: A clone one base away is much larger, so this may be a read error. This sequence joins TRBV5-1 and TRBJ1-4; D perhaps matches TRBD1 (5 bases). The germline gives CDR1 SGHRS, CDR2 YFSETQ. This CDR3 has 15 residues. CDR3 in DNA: TGCGCCACCAGCTCGGGGACGGCTACTAATGAAAAACTGTTTTTT. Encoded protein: CATSSGTATNEKLFF.